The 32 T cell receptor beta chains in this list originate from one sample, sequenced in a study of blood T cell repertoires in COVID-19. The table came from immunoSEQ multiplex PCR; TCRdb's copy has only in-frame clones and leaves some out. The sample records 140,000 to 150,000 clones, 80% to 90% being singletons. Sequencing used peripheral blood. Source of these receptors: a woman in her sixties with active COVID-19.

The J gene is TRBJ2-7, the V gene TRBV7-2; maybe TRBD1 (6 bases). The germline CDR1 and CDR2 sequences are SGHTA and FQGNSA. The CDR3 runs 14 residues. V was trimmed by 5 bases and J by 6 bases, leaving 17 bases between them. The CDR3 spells CASSQETGRREQYF. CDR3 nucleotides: TGTGCCAGCAGCCAGGAAACAGGGCGTCGCGAGCAGTACTTC.

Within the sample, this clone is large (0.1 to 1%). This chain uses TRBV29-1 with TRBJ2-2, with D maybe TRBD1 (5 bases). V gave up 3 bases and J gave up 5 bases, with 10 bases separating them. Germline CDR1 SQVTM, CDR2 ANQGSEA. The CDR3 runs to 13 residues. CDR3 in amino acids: CSVDRAGTGELFF. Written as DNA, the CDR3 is TGCAGCGTTGACAGGGCAGGTACCGGGGAGCTGTTTTTT.

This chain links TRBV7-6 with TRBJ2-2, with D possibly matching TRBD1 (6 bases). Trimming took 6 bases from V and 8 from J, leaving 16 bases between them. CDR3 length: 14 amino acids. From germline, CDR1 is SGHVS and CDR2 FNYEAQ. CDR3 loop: CASRTGTLAGELFF. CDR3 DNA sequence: TGTGCCAGCAGGACCGGGACATTAGCGGGGGAGCTGTTTTTT.

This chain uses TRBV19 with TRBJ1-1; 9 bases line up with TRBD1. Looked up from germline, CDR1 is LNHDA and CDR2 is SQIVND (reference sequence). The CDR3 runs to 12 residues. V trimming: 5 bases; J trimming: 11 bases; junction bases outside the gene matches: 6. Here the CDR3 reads CASSRDRGTAFF. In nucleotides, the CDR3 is TGTGCCAGTAGTCGCGACAGGGGGACGGCTTTCTTT. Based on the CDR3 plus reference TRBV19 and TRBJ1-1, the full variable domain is DGGITQSPKYLFRKEGQNVTLSCEQNLNHDAMYWYRQDPGQGLRLIYYSQIVNDFQKGDIAEGYSVSREKKESFPLTVTSAQKNPTAFYLCASSRDRGTAFFGQGTRLTVV.

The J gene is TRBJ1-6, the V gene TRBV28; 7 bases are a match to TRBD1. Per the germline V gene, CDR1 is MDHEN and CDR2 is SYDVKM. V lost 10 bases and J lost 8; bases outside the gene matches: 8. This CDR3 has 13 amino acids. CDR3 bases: TGTGCCACCACGGGACAGACGGATTCACCCCTCCACTTT. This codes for CATTGQTDSPLHF.

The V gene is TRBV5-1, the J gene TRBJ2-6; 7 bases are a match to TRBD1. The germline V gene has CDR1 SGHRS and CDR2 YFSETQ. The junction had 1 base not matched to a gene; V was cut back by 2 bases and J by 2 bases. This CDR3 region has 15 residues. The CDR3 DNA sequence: TGCGCCAGCAGCTTAACAGGGGCTGGGGCCAACGTCCTGACTTTC. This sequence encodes CASSLTGAGANVLTF.

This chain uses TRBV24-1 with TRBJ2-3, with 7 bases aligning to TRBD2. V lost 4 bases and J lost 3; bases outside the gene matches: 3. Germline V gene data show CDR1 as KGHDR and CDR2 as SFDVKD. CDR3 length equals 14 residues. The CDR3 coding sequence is TGTGCCACCAGTGACGGCGGGAGAACAGATACGCAGTATTTT. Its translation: CATSDGGRTDTQYF.

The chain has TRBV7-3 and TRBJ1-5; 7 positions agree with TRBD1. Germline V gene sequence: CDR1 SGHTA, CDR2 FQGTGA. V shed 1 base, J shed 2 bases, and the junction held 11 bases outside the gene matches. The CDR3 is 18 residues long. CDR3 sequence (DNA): TGTGCCAGCAGCTTAAGCCCCGCGACAGGGAAGGGCAATCAGCCCCAGCATTTT. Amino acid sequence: CASSLSPATGKGNQPQHF.

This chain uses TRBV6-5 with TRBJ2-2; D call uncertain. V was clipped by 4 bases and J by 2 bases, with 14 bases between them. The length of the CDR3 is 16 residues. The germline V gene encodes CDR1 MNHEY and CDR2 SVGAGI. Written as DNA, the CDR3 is TGTGCCAGCAGTTCGACGCCCGTAGCTAACACCGGGGAGCTGTTTTTT. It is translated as CASSSTPVANTGELFF.

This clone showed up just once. The CDR3 spells CASSLGLHRGTDTQYF. The DNA of the CDR3 is TGTGCCAGCAGCTTAGGGCTCCACAGGGGCACAGATACGCAGTATTTT. The gene calls are TRBV11-2 and TRBJ2-3; a weak D match, TRBD1 (6 bases). CDR3 length: 16 amino acids. Deletions cut 1 base from V and 1 base from J, with 12 bases between. Germline V gene data show CDR1 as SGHAT and CDR2 as FQNNGV.

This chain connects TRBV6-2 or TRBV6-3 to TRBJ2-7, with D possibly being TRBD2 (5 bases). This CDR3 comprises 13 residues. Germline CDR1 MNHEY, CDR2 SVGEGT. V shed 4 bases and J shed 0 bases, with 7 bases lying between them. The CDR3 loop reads CASSFDYSYEQYF. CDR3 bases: TGTGCCAGCAGTTTCGACTACTCCTACGAGCAGTACTTC.

The CDR3 DNA is TGCGCCAGCAGTGAGTCGGGGAGGAACAATCAGCCCCAGCATTTT. It is translated as CASSESGRNNQPQHF. This chain uses TRBV10-1 with TRBJ1-5, with D unresolved. CDR3 length equals 15 residues. Germline V lookup: CDR1 WNHNN, CDR2 SYGVQD (reference sequence). V was shortened by 0 bases and J by 3 bases, with 9 bases between the two germline ends.

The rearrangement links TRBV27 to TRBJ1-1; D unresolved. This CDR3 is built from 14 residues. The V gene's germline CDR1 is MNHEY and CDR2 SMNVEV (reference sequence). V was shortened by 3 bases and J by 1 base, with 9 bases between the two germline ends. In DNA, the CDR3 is TGTGCCAGCAGTTTCCGGTCCACGAACACTGAAGCTTTCTTT. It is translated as CASSFRSTNTEAFF.

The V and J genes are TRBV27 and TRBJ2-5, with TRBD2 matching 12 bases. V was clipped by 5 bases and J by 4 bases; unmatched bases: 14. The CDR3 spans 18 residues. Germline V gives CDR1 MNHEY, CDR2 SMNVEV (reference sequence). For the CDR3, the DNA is TGTGCCAGCAGTCCCGATTCCCCTCTAGCGGGAGGGCCAGAGACCCAGTACTTC. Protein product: CASSPDSPLAGGPETQYF.

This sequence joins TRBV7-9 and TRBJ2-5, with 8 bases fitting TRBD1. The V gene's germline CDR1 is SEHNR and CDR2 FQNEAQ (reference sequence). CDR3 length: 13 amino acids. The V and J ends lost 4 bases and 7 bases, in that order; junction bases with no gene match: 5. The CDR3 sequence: CASSSGQGGTQYF. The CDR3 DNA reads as TGTGCCAGCAGCTCAGGACAGGGAGGGACCCAGTACTTC.

CDR3 region: CASSGLMRTTGSWQYF. The CDR3, as DNA: TGTGCCAGCAGCGGGCTGATGAGGACAACGGGTTCGTGGCAGTACTTC. The rearrangement uses TRBV7-8 and TRBJ2-7; a weak D match, TRBD1 (5 bases). V was clipped by 5 bases and J by 9 bases, with 26 bases between them. There are 16 residues in the CDR3. Germline assignment: CDR1 SGHVS and CDR2 FQNEAQ. The full variable domain, completed using reference TRBV7-8 and TRBJ2-7, is GAGVSQSPRYKVAKRGQDVALRCDPISGHVSLFWYQQALGQGPEFLTYFQNEAQLDKSGLPSDRFFAERPEGSVSTLKIQRTQQEDSAVYLCASSGLMRTTGSWQYFGPGTRLTVT.

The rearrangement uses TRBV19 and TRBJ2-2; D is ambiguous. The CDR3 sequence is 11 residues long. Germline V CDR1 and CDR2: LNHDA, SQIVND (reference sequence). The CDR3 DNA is TGTGCAATAACAGTCCCCGGGGAGCTGTTTTTT. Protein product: CAITVPGELFF.

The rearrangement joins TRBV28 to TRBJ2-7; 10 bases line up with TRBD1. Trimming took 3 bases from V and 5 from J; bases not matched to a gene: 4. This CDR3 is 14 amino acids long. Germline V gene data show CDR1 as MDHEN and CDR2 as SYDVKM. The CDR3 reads CASSLGQGINEQYF. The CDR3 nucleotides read TGTGCCAGCAGTTTGGGACAGGGGATCAACGAGCAGTACTTC.

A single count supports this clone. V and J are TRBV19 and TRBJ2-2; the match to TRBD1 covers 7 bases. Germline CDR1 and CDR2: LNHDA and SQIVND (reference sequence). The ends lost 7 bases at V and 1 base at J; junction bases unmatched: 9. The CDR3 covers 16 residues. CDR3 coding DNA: TGTGCCAGTACCCCCGACAGGGCTAGGAACACCGGGGAGCTGTTTTTT. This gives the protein CASTPDRARNTGELFF.

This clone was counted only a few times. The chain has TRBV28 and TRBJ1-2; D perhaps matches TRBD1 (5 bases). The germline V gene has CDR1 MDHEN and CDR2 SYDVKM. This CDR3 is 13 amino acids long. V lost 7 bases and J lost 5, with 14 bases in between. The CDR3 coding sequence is TGTGCCAGCATCAAGGCCCAGGGTTATGGCTACACCTTC. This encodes CASIKAQGYGYTF.

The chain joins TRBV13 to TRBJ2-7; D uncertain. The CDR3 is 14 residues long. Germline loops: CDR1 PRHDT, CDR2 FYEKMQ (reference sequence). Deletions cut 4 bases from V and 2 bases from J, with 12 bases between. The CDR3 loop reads CASSSFGGAYEQYF. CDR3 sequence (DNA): TGTGCCAGCAGCTCCTTCGGTGGTGCCTACGAGCAGTACTTC.

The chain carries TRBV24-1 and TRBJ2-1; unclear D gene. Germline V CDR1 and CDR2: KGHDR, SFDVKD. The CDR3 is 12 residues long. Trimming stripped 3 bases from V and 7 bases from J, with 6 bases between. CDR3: CATSDRVNEQFF. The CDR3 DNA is TGTGCCACCAGTGATAGAGTAAATGAGCAGTTCTTC.

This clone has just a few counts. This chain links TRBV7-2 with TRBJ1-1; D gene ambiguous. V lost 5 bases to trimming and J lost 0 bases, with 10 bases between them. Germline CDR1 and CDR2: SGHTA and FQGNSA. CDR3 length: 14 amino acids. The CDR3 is CASSPQALNTEAFF. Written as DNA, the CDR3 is TGTGCCAGCAGCCCCCAGGCCCTGAACACTGAAGCTTTCTTT. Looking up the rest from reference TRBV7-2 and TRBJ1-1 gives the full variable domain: GAGVSQSPSNKVTEKGKDVELRCDPISGHTALYWYRQSLGQGLEFLIYFQGNSAPDKSGLPSDRFSAERTGGSVSTLTIQRTQQEDSAVYLCASSPQALNTEAFFGQGTRLTVV.

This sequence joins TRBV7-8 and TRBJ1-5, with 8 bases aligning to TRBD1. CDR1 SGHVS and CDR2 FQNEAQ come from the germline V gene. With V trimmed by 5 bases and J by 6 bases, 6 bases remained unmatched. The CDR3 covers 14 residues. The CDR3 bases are TGTGCCAGCAGCCCAATAGGGACAGGTCAGCCCCAGCATTTT. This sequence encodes CASSPIGTGQPQHF. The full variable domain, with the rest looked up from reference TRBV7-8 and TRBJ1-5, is GAGVSQSPRYKVAKRGQDVALRCDPISGHVSLFWYQQALGQGPEFLTYFQNEAQLDKSGLPSDRFFAERPEGSVSTLKIQRTQQEDSAVYLCASSPIGTGQPQHFGDGTRLSIL.

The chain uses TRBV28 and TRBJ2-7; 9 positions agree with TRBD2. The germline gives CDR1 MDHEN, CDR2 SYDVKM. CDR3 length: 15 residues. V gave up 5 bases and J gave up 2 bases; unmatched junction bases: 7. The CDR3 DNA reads TGTGCCAGCAGTCTGAGCGGGAGGTCCCCCTACGAGCAGTACTTC. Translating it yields CASSLSGRSPYEQYF.

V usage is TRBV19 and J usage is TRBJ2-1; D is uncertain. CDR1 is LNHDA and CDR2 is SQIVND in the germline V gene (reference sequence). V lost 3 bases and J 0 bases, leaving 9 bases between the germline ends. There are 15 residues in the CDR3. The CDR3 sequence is CASSIMAGSYNEQFF. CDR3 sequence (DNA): TGTGCCAGTAGTATTATGGCTGGCTCCTACAATGAGCAGTTCTTC.

The CDR3 is CASSITKDGGQETQYF. Written as DNA, the CDR3 is TGCGCCAGCAGCATAACCAAAGACGGGGGCCAAGAGACCCAGTACTTC. The rearrangement uses TRBV5-1 and TRBJ2-5, with a weak D call TRBD2 (6 bases). There are 16 residues in the CDR3. Trimming removed 4 bases from V and 1 base from J, with 17 bases in between. CDR1 is SGHRS, CDR2 YFSETQ, per germline.

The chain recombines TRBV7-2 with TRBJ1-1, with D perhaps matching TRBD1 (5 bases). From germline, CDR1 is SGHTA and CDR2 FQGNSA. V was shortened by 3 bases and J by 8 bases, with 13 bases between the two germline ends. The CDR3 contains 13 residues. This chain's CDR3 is CASSFLPGQEAFF. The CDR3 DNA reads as TGTGCCAGCAGCTTTCTTCCCGGACAAGAAGCTTTCTTT.

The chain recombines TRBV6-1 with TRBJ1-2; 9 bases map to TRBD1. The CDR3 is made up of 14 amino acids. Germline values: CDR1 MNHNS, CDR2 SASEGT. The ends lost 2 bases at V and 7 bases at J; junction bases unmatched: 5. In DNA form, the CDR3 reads TGTGCCAGCAGTGAAAGGGGACAGGGTGGTGGCTACACCTTC. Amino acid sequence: CASSERGQGGGYTF.

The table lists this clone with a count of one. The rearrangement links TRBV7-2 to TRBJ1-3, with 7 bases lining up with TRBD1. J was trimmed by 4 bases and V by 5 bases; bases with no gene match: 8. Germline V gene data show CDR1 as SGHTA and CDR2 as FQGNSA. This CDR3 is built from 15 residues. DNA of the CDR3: TGTGCCAGCAGCCCGAAGACAGGGTCCGGAAACACCATATATTTT. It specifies CASSPKTGSGNTIYF.

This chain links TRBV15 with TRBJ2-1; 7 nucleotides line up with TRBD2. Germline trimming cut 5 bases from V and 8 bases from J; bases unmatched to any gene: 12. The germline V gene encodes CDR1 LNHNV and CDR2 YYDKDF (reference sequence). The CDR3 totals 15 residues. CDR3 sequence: CATSVQTSKGDEQFF. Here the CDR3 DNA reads TGTGCCACCAGCGTACAGACTAGCAAGGGCGATGAGCAGTTCTTC.

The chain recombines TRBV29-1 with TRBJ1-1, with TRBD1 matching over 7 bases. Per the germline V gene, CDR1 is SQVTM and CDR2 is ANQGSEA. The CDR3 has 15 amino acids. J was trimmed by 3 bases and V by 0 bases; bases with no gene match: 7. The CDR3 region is CSVEDLQGGDTEAFF. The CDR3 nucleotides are TGCAGCGTTGAAGATCTTCAGGGGGGTGACACTGAAGCTTTCTTT.